Listed here are 3 T cell receptor beta chains from one sample, sequenced in a study of blood T cell repertoires in COVID-19 (dated by TCRdb to about 2020). The library was obtained by the immunoSEQ multiplex PCR assay. The clones in this table, taken by TCRdb from immuneACCESS, are in-frame only. Not every clone is retained; where verified, under half of the shortfall comes from an unresolved V gene, and the cause of the rest is unknown. This sample lists about 220,000 clones; about four fifths were detected once. The ten largest clones capture roughly 4.7% of the sample. The specimen was peripheral blood. The receptors shown here come from a woman in her seventies with acute or convalescent COVID-19.

The genes are TRBV2 and TRBJ1-3; TRBD1 aligns across 8 bases. The CDR3 extends over 14 amino acids. From germline, CDR1 is SNHLY and CDR2 FYNNEI. The V segment lost 4 bases and the J segment 5 bases; nucleotides outside the gene matches: 4. DNA of the CDR3: TGTGCCAGCAGTGTGGACAGGGTTAGAAACACCATATATTTT. It translates to CASSVDRVRNTIYF.

This chain connects TRBV19 to TRBJ1-6; the D is unclear. In germline, CDR1 is LNHDA, CDR2 SQIVND (reference sequence). The CDR3 runs 15 residues. Deletions cut 2 bases from V and 0 bases from J, with 5 bases between. CDR3 sequence (DNA): TGTGCCAGTAGTATAAGGAGCTCCTATAATTCACCCCTCCACTTT. Amino acid sequence: CASSIRSSYNSPLHF.

This chain links TRBV5-1 with TRBJ1-1, with D possibly matching TRBD1 (5 bases). Per the germline V gene, CDR1 is SGHRS and CDR2 is YFSETQ. The CDR3 runs to 16 residues. V lost 4 bases to trimming and J lost 1 base, with 17 bases between them. CDR3: CASSPVPGLRNTEAFF. In DNA, the CDR3 is TGCGCCAGCAGCCCAGTCCCGGGACTGAGGAACACTGAAGCTTTCTTT.